This T cell receptor (beta chain) comes out of a study of identifying expanded T cells in peripheral blood. Points from the study as a whole: Differentially abundant clones: about 1.3 between replicates, approximately 16 at 2 to 3 weeks, 19 at four. Across healthy donors, higher total template counts meant significantly greater approximately two-week count variance.

As for this clone: Its antigen remains unknown.

The CDR3 totals 11 residues. Germline V lookup: CDR1 DFQATT, CDR2 SNEGSKA (reference sequence). V was cut by 5 bases and J by 4 bases, with 9 bases left in between. The method was immunoSEQ multiplex PCR; TCRdb's version includes in-frame clones alone and lacks a portion of them. The data show 90,000 to 95,000 clones, with around 90% seen just once and under 6.5% held by the top ten. No infections or other immune events were documented during collection. The V and J genes are TRBV20-1 and TRBJ2-7; no firm D call. The material sequenced was blood. The source is a person between 18 and 75 years old in good health. CDR3 in amino acids: CSALGLYEQYF. The CDR3 region has the DNA TGCAGTGCTCTCGGTCTTTACGAGCAGTACTTC.